This TCR beta chain derives from a study of neurological immune-mediated disorders. This clonotype has at least ten counts. Its antigen is still unknown. Germline loops: CDR1 DFQATT, CDR2 SNEGSKA (reference sequence). Losses at the gene ends were 5 bases for V and 4 bases for J; bases not matched to a gene: 2. The CDR3 spans 12 residues. The study, taken as a whole, reports: Across subjects, expanded clones had no CDR3 amino acid sequences in common, pointing to private repertoires in all groups.

From 15-18 subjects, every sequencing run obtained over 190 million TCR-beta sequences. TCRdb recomputed calls from the 5' RACE reads with MiXCR, one row per CDR3 protein. Among under 35,000 distinct CDR3 sequences, about an eighth were seen once, and the ten largest hold under 6.5%. As for time point: technical triplicate 2. V usage is TRBV20-1 and J usage is TRBJ2-3; 8 nucleotides align to TRBD1. The clonotype originates from a female donor with HTLV-1-associated myelopathy (HAM/TSP). Sequenced: CD4+ T cells from blood. CDR3 bases: TGCAGTGCTCCAGGGGGCGCAGATACGCAGTATTTT. It specifies CSAPGGADTQYF.